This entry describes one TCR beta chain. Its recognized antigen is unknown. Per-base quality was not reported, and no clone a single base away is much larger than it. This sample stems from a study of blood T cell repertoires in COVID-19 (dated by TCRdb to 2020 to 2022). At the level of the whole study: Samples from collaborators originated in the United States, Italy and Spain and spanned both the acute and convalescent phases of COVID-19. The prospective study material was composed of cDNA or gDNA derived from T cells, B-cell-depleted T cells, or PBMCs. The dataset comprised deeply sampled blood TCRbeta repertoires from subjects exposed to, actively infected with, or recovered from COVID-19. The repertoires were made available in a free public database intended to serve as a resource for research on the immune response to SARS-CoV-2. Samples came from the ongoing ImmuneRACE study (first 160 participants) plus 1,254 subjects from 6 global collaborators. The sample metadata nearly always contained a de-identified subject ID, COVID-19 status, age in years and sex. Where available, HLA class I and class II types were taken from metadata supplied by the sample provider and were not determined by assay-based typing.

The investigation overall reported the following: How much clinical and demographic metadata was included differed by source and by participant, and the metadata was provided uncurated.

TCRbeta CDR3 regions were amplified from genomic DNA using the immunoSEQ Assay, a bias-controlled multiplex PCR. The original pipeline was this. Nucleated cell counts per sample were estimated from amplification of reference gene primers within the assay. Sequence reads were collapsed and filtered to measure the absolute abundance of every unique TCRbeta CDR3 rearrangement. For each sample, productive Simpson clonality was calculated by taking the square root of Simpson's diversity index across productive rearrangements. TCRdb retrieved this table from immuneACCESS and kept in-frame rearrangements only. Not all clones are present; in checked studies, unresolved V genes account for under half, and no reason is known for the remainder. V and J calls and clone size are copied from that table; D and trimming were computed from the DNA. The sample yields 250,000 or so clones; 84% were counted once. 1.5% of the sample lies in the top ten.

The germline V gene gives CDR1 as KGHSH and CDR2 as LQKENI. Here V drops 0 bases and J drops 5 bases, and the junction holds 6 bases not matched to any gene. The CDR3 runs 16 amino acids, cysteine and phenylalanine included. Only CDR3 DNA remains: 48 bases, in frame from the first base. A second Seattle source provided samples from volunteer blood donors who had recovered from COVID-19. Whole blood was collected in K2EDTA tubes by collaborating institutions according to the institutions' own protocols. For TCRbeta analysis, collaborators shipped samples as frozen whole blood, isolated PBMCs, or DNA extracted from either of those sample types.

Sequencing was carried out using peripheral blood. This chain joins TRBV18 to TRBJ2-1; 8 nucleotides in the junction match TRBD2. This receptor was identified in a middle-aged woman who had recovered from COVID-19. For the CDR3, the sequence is CASSPPVGGGNNEQFF. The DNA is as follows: TGTGCCAGCTCACCACCGGTAGGCGGGGGGAACAATGAGCAGTTCTTC.